The next 16 T cell receptor beta chains were all read from a single sample in a study of cytomegalovirus exposure and HLA in healthy donors. 60 Vbeta and 13 Jbeta primers were used in PCR. Method: immunoSEQ multiplex PCR; TCRdb's copy keeps in-frame clones and lacks some. The sample consists of some 130,000 clones, 75% to 85% of them appearing once. Sequencing was done on a sample of PBMCs. These receptors all come from a male donor in good health and CMV-seronegative.

This rearrangement joins TRBV9 to TRBJ1-3; 9 bases are a match to TRBD1. This CDR3 has 15 amino acids. CDR1 and CDR2 (germline): SGDLS, YYNGEE. Germline trimming cut 1 base from V and 4 bases from J; bases unmatched to any gene: 3. DNA of the CDR3: TGTGCCAGCAGCGTAAACAGGGGGCAAGGAAACACCATATATTTT. Protein sequence: CASSVNRGQGNTIYF.

J is TRBJ1-2 and V is TRBV5-5; 7 positions agree with TRBD1. V trimming: 4 bases; J trimming: 4 bases; junction bases outside the gene matches: 10. From germline, CDR1 is SGHKS and CDR2 YYEKEE (reference sequence). The CDR3 is 15 amino acids. The CDR3 region has the DNA TGTGCCAGCAGCCAAGACAGGGCTCGCTCCTATGGCTACACCTTC. Its translation is CASSQDRARSYGYTF. Looking up the rest from reference TRBV5-5 and TRBJ1-2 gives the full variable domain: DAGVTQSPTHLIKTRGQQVTLRCSPISGHKSVSWYQQVLGQGPQFIFQYYEKEERGRGNFPDRFSARQFPNYSSELNVNALLLGDSALYLCASSQDRARSYGYTFGSGTRLTVV.

The rearrangement uses TRBV4-3 and TRBJ2-7; tentatively, D is TRBD1 (6 bases). Trimming removed 1 base from V and 5 bases from J, with 12 bases in between. Germline lookup yields CDR1 LGHNA and CDR2 YSLEER. The CDR3 contains 14 residues. As DNA, the CDR3 is TGCGCCAGCAGCCAAGTCAACAGGGCCAACGAGCAGTACTTC. Translation: CASSQVNRANEQYF.

This chain connects TRBV30 to TRBJ2-7, with 7 positions matching TRBD1. This CDR3 has 11 residues. The germline gives CDR1 GTSNPN, CDR2 SVGIG (reference sequence). Unmatched junction bases numbered 0, after V lost 3 bases and J lost 4 bases. CDR3 in DNA: TGTGCCTGGAGACAGGGGTACGAGCAGTACTTC. Translation gives CAWRQGYEQYF.

The chain links TRBV27 to TRBJ1-2; no clear D gene. This CDR3 contains 13 residues. Looked up from germline, CDR1 is MNHEY and CDR2 is SMNVEV (reference sequence). The ends were cut back, 3 bases at V and 4 bases at J, with 9 bases in the middle. CDR3 DNA: TGTGCCAGCAGTTTCGGACTGCGCTATGGCTACACCTTC. Translated: CASSFGLRYGYTF.

The rearrangement joins TRBV6-5 to TRBJ2-1; the D gene is possibly TRBD2 (5 bases). CDR3 length: 14 residues. V lost 0 bases to trimming and J lost 5 bases, with 8 bases between them. Germline V gene lookup returns CDR1 MNHEY and CDR2 SVGAGI. The CDR3 sequence: CASSYSGRDNEQFF. CDR3 DNA: TGTGCCAGCAGTTACTCTGGGCGGGACAATGAGCAGTTCTTC.

This clone was counted between two and nine times. Compared with germline, one end of the junction differs, possibly owing to a read error. The V call is TRBV6-5, the J call TRBJ2-6; the D gene is possibly TRBD1 (5 bases). This CDR3 has 15 residues. The germline V gene encodes CDR1 MNHEY and CDR2 SVGAGI. The CDR3 sequence is CASSTDSSGANGLTF. The CDR3 DNA reads as TGTGCCAGCAGTACTGACAGCTCTGGGGCCAACGGCCTGACTTTC.

To note about this clone: A read error may produce the germline difference seen at one junction end. The genes are TRBV7-6 and TRBJ2-6; D might be TRBD1 (5 bases). Germline V gene sequence: CDR1 SGHVS, CDR2 FNYEAQ. This CDR3 contains 12 residues. CDR3 sequence reads: CASSSGANGLTF. CDR3 coding DNA: TGTGCCAGCTCTTCTGGGGCCAACGGCCTGACTTTC.

The rearrangement links TRBV10-2 to TRBJ2-3; D is perhaps TRBD2 (6 bases). The CDR3 runs 14 residues. Germline V gives CDR1 WSHSY, CDR2 SAAADI. The V and J ends lost 6 bases and 0 bases respectively, with 10 bases between them. The CDR3: CASRRGTSTDTQYF. The CDR3 DNA reads as TGCGCCAGCAGGCGGGGTACTAGCACAGATACGCAGTATTTT.

The genes are TRBV7-2 and TRBJ1-5, with D possibly matching TRBD1 (6 bases). V was cut by 0 bases and J by 2 bases, with 14 bases left in between. The germline V gene encodes CDR1 SGHTA and CDR2 FQGNSA. The CDR3 sequence is 17 residues long. In DNA, the CDR3 is TGTGCCAGCAGCTTAGCGCGGGTACAGGGAGGCAATCAGCCCCAGCATTTT. Translating gives CASSLARVQGGNQPQHF.

CDR3 protein: CASSLTSPNEQFF. The DNA for the CDR3 is TGTGCCAGCAGCTTGACTAGCCCGAATGAGCAGTTCTTC. The chain links TRBV5-5 to TRBJ2-1; tentative D call: TRBD2 (6 bases). The CDR3 extends over 13 amino acids. From germline, CDR1 is SGHKS and CDR2 YYEKEE (reference sequence). V was cut by 1 base and J by 7 bases, with 9 bases left in between.

This clone was recorded only once. The chain is built from TRBV6-1 and TRBJ2-7; D may be TRBD1 (6 bases). Trimming took off 3 bases at V and 2 bases at J, with 8 bases between the two ends. This CDR3 has 13 residues. CDR1 is MNHNS and CDR2 is SASEGT in the germline V gene. Here the CDR3 DNA reads TGTGCCAGCAGTGATGGACAGCCCTACGAGCAGTACTTC. Translating gives CASSDGQPYEQYF.

This sequence joins TRBV12-5 and TRBJ2-2; tentative D call: TRBD2 (5 bases). The CDR3 is made up of 13 amino acids. The V end was cut by 5 bases, the J end by 6 bases, with 10 bases between. Germline V gene data show CDR1 as LGHNT and CDR2 as FRNRAP. For the CDR3, the DNA is TGTGCTAGTGGTAGAGGGTTCGCCGGGGAGCTGTTTTTT. It is translated as CASGRGFAGELFF.

The chain is built from TRBV6-1 and TRBJ2-7, with D unclear. The ends were cut back, 4 bases at V and 4 bases at J, with 11 bases in the middle. Germline CDR1 is MNHNS and CDR2 is SASEGT. CDR3 length: 13 amino acids. The CDR3, as DNA: TGTGCCAGCAGTGTCCCCCCGGTGTACGAGCAGTACTTC. The encoded protein is CASSVPPVYEQYF.

V gene TRBV11-3 combines with J gene TRBJ2-3; D may be TRBD2 (8 bases). Germline assignment: CDR1 SGHNT and CDR2 YENEEA. Deletions cut 6 bases from V and 4 bases from J, with 17 bases between. This CDR3 has 15 amino acids. The CDR3 loop reads CASSLRGRGADTQYF. The CDR3, as DNA: TGTGCCAGCAGTTTGAGGGGGCGGGGGGCAGATACGCAGTATTTT.

The V gene is TRBV10-3, the J gene TRBJ2-3; perhaps TRBD2 as D (6 bases). Looked up from germline, CDR1 is ENHRY and CDR2 is SYGVKD. The CDR3 is made up of 13 amino acids. With 8 bases removed from V and 0 bases from J, the gap between germline ends came to 9 bases. The CDR3 spells CAIGGTSTDTQYF. CDR3 DNA sequence: TGTGCCATCGGCGGGACTAGCACAGATACGCAGTATTTT.